A selection of T cell receptor beta chains follows, all from one sample in a study of blood T cell repertoires in COVID-19. The method was immunoSEQ multiplex PCR; TCRdb's version includes in-frame clones alone and lacks a portion of them. Of about 220,000 clones in the sample, approximately 85% were seen once. Material for sequencing was peripheral blood. The source is a woman in her seventies with COVID-19, enrolled during active disease. Each CDR3 is given with its conserved first and last residue. The order of the fields is V gene, J gene, CDR3 length, CDR3 protein.

TRBV6-2/TRBV6-3	TRBJ1-1	14	CASSYSVEHTEAFF
TRBV3-1/TRBV3-2	TRBJ1-6	15	CASSATGQLNSPLHF
TRBV2	TRBJ1-5	13	CASSRQENQPQHF
TRBV5-5	TRBJ2-7	18	CASNPGLAGVSSAYEQYF
TRBV19	TRBJ1-1	14	CASSTRDLNTEAFF
TRBV5-1	TRBJ1-2	16	CASSPVTGADVYGYTF
TRBV6-6	TRBJ1-5	14	CASSITGGNQPQHF
TRBV10-3	TRBJ1-1	14	CAISELTGITEAFF
TRBV28	TRBJ2-5	16	CASSKVGTSGRETQYF
TRBV12-3/TRBV12-4	TRBJ1-5	12	CASTGRNQPQHF
TRBV6-2/TRBV6-3	TRBJ2-5	19	CASSYLGSPPPSRGETQYF
TRBV11-3	TRBJ2-1	15	CASSLGPVTYNEQFF